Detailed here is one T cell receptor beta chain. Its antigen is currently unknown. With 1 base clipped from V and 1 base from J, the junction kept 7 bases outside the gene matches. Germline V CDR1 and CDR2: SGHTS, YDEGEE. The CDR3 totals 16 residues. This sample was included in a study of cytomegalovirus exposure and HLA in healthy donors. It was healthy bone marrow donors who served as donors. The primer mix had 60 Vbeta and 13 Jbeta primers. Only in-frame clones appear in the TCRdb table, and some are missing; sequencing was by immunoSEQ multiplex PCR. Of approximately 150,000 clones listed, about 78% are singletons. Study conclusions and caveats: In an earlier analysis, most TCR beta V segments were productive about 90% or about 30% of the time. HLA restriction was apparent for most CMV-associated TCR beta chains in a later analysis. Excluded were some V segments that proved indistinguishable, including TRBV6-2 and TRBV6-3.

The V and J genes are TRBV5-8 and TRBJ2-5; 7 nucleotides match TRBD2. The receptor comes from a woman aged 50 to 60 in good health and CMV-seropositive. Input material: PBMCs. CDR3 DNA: TGTGCCAGCAGCTTGACCGGGGGGACGCTCCAAGAGACCCAGTACTTC. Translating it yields CASSLTGGTLQETQYF.